These 2 T cell receptor beta chains share one sample of origin, sequenced in a study of graft-versus-host responses after intestinal transplantation. Their antigen targets remain unknown. The protocol was immunoSEQ multiplex PCR, while the TCRdb copy is restricted to in-frame clones and leaves out a portion. This repertoire shows about 150,000 clones, about nine tenths found once; its top ten account for around 0.19%. Material: unstimulated CD4+ T cells sorted from spleen or lymph node cells, obtained before intestinal transplant. All receptors come from a human donor who received an intestinal transplant.

V usage is TRBV9 and J usage is TRBJ2-3; 9 bases are shared with TRBD1. Germline CDR1 and CDR2: SGDLS and YYNGEE. The ends lost 3 bases at V and 1 base at J; junction bases unmatched: 6. The length of the CDR3 is 16 residues. Here the CDR3 reads CASSARTGGGTDTQYF. CDR3 DNA: TGTGCCAGCAGCGCCCGAACAGGGGGCGGCACAGATACGCAGTATTTT.

The chain couples TRBV4-2 to TRBJ2-3; 7 bases map to TRBD2. The CDR3 is 16 residues long. CDR1 and CDR2 (germline): LGHNA, YNFKEQ. Losses at the gene ends were 1 base for V and 1 base for J; bases not matched to a gene: 5. CDR3 coding DNA: TGTGCCAGCAGCCAAGCTGTAACTAGCGGCACAGATACGCAGTATTTT. Translating it yields CASSQAVTSGTDTQYF.